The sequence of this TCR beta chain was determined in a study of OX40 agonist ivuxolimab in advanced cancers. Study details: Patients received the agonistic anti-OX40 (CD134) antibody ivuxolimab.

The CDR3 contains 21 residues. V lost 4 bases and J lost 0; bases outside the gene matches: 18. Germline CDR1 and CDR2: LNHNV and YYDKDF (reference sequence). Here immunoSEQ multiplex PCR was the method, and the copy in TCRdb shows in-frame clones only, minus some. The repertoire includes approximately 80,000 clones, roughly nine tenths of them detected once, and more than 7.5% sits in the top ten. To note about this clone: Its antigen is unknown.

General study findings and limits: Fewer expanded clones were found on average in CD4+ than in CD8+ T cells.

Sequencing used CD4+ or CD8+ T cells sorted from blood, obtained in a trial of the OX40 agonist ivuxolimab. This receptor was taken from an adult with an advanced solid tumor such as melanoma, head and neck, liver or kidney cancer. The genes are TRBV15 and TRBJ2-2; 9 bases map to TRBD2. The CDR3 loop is CATSNRLGGGAPLTNTGELFF. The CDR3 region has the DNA TGTGCCACCAGCAATCGATTGGGCGGGGGGGCTCCCCTCACGAACACCGGGGAGCTGTTTTTT.